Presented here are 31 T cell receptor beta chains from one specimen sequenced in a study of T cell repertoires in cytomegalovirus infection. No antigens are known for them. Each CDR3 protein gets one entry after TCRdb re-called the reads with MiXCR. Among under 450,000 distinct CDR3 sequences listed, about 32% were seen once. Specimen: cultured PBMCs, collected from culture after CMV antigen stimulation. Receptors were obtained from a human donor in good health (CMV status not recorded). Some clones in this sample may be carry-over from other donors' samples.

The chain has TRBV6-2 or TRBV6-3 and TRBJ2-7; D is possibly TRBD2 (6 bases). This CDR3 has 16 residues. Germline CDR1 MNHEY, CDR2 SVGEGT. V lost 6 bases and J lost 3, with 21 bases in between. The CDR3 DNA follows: TGTGCCAGCAGACAAATACTCGGGACTCGAAACTACGAGCAGTACTTC. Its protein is CASRQILGTRNYEQYF.

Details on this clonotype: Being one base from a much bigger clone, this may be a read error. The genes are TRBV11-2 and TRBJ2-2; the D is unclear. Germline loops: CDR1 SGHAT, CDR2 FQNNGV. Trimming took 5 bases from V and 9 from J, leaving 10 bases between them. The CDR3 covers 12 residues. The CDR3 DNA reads TGTGCCAGCAGCCTTTTGGCCAGGGAGCTGTTTTTT. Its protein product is CASSLLARELFF.

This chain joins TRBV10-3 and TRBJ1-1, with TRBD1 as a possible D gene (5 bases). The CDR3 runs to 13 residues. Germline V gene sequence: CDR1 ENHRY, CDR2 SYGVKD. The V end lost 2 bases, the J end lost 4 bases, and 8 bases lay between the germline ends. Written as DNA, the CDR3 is TGTGCCATCAGTGAGGTTGGGGGCACTGAAGCTTTCTTT. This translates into CAISEVGGTEAFF.

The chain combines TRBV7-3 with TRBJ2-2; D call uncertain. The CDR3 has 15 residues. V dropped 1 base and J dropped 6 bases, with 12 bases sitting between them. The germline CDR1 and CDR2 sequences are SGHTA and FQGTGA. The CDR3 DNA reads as TGTGCCAGCAGCTTAAGCGGATGGAGACCCGGGGAGCTGTTTTTT. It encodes CASSLSGWRPGELFF.

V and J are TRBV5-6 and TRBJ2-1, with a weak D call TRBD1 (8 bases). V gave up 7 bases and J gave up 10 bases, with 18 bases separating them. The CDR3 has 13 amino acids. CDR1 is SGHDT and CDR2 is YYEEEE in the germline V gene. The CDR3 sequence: CASRKDRGGEQFF. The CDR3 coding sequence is TGTGCCAGCCGCAAAGACAGGGGAGGGGAGCAGTTCTTC.

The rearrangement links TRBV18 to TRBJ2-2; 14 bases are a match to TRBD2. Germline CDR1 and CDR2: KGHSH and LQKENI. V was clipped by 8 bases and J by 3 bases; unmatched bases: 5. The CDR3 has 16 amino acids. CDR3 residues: CASLGTSGSYTGELFF. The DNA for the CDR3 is TGTGCCAGCCTAGGGACTAGCGGGAGCTACACCGGGGAGCTGTTTTTT.

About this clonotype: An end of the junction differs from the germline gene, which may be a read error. The chain's CDR3 is CASSLKLAGDPYNEQFF. As DNA, the CDR3 is TGTGCTAGCAGCTTAAAACTAGCGGGAGACCCCTACAATGAGCAGTTCTTC. The chain employs TRBV7-7 and TRBJ2-1, with 11 bases lining up with TRBD2. Germline V CDR1 and CDR2: SSHAT, FNYEAQ (reference sequence). The CDR3 has 17 residues.

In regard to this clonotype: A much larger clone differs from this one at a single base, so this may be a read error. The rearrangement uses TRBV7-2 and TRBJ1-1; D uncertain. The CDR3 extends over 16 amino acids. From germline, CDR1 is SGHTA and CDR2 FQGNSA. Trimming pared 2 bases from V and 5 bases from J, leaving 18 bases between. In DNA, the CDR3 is TGTGCCAGCAGCTTATCCGGGCCCCTAATTAAAACTGAAGCTTTCTTT. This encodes CASSLSGPLIKTEAFF.

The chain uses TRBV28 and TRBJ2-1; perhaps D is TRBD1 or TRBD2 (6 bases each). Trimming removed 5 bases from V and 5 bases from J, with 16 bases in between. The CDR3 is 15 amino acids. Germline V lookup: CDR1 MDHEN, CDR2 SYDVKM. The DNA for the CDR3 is TGTGCCAGCAGTCCCCCTGGGGGGCTTAACAATGAGCAGTTCTTC. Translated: CASSPPGGLNNEQFF.

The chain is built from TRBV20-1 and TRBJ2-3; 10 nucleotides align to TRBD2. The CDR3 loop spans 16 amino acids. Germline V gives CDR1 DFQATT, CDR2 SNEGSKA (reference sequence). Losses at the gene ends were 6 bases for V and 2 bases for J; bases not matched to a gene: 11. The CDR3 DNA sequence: TGCAGTGCCCAAGGGGGGACTAGCGCGGACACAGATACGCAGTATTTT. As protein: CSAQGGTSADTDTQYF.

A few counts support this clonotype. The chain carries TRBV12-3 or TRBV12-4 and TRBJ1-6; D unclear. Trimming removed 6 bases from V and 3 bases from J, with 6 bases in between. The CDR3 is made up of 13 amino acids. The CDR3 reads CASSRYYNSPLHF. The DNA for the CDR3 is TGTGCCAGCAGCCGATACTATAATTCACCCCTCCACTTT.

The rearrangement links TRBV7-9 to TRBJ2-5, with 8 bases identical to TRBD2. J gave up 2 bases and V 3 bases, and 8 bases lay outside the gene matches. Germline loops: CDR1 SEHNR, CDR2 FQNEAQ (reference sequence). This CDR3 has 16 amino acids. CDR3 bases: TGTGCCAGCAGCTTGGCGAATAGCGGGATGCAAGAGACCCAGTACTTC. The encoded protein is CASSLANSGMQETQYF.

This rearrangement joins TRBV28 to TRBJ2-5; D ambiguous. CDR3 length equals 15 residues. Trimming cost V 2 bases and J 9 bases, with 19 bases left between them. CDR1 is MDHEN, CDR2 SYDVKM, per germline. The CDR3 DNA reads TGTGCCAGCAGTTTAAGACCGCACCCGAAGAGACCCCAGTACTTC. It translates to CASSLRPHPKRPQYF.

Here the CDR3 reads CASSYSDRDEGHTQYF. CDR3 nucleotide sequence: TGTGCCAGCAGTTACTCGGACAGAGACGAAGGACATACGCAGTATTTT. This chain joins TRBV6-2 or TRBV6-3 and TRBJ2-3, with D possibly TRBD1 on 6 matching bases. Per the germline V gene, CDR1 is MNHEY and CDR2 is SVGEGT. The CDR3 consists of 16 residues. Trimming left V 0 bases short and J 7 bases short, with 17 bases between.

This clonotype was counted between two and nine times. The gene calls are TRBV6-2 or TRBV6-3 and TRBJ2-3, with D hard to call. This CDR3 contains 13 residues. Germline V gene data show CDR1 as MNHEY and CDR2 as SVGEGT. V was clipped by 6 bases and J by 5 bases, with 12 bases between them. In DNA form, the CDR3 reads TGTGCCAGCAGACCCCTGGGGATAGATACGCAGTATTTT. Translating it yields CASRPLGIDTQYF.

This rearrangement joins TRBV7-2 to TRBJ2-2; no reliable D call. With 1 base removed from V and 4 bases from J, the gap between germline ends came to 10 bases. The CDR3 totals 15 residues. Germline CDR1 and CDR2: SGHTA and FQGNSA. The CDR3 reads CASSLEPLSTGELFF. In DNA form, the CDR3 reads TGTGCCAGCAGCTTAGAACCGTTGAGCACCGGGGAGCTGTTTTTT.

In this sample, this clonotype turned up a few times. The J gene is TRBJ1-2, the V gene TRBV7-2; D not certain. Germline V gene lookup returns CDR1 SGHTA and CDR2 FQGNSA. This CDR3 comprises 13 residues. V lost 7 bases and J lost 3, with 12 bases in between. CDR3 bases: TGTGCCAGCACGCCGGACGTGGACTATGGCTACACCTTC. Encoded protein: CASTPDVDYGYTF. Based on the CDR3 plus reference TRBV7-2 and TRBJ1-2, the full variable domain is GAGVSQSPSNKVTEKGKDVELRCDPISGHTALYWYRQSLGQGLEFLIYFQGNSAPDKSGLPSDRFSAERTGGSVSTLTIQRTQQEDSAVYLCASTPDVDYGYTFGSGTRLTVV.

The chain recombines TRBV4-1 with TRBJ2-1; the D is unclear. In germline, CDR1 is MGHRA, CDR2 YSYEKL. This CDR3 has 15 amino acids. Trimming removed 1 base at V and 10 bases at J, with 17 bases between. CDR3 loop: CASSQAAVSGTEQFF. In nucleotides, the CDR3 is TGCGCCAGCAGCCAAGCCGCAGTTTCTGGTACCGAGCAGTTCTTC.

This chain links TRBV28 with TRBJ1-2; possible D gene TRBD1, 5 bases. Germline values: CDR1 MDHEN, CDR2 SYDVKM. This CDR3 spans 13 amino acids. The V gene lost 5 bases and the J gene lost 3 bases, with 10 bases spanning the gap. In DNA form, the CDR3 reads TGTGCCAGCAGTCCTCGGGGGTACTATGGCTACACCTTC. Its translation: CASSPRGYYGYTF.

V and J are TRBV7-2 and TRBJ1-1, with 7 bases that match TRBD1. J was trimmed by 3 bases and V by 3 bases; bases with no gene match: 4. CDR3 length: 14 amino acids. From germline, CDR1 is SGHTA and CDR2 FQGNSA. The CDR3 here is CASSLVQGYTEAFF. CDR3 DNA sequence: TGTGCCAGCAGCTTGGTACAGGGGTACACTGAAGCTTTCTTT.

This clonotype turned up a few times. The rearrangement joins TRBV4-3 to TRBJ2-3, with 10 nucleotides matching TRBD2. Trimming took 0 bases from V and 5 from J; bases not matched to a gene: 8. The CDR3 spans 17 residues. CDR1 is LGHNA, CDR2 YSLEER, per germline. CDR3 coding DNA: TGCGCCAGCAGCCAAGATGGCCTAGCGGGAGAAGGAGATACGCAGTATTTT. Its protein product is CASSQDGLAGEGDTQYF.

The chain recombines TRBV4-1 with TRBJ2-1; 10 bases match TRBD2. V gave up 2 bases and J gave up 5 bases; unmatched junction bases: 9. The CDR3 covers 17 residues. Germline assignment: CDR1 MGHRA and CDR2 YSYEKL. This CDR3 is CASSQSQPLAGHNEQFF. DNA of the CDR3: TGCGCCAGCAGCCAATCACAACCACTAGCGGGACACAATGAGCAGTTCTTC.

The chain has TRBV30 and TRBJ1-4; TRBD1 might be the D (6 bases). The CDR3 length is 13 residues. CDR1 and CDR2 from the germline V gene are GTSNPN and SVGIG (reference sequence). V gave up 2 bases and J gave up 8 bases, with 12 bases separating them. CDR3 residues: CAWSLNRDEKLFF. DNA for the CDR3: TGTGCCTGGAGTCTCAACAGGGACGAAAAACTGTTTTTT.

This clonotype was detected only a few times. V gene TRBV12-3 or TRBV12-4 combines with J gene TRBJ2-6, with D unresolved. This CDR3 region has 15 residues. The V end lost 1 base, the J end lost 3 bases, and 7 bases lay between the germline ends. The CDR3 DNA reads TGTGCCAGCAGTTTAGGAAACGTTGGGGCCAACGTCCTGACTTTC. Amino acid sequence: CASSLGNVGANVLTF.

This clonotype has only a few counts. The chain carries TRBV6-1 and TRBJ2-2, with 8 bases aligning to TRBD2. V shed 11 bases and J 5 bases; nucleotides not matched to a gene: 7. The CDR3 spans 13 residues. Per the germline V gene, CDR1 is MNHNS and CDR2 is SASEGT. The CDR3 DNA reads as TGTGCCTCCCGGGGGGGACCTACCGGGGAGCTGTTTTTT. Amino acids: CASRGGPTGELFF.

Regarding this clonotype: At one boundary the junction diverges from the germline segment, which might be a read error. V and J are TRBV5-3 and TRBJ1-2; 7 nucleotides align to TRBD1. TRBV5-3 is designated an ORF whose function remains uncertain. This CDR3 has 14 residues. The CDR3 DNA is TGTGCCAGCAGCTTAGCCGGGACAGCCTATGGCTACACCTTC. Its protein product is CASSLAGTAYGYTF.

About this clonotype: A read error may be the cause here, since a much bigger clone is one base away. As DNA, the CDR3 is TGTGCCAGCAGCCCCCCCAAAGATACGCAGTATTTT. Protein product: CASSPPKDTQYF. The chain couples TRBV7-2 to TRBJ2-3, with no clear D. Germline V gives CDR1 SGHTA, CDR2 FQGNSA. This CDR3 has 12 residues. Trimming removed 5 bases at V and 5 bases at J, with 8 bases between. The variable domain in full, with the rest retrieved from reference TRBV7-2 and TRBJ2-3, is GAGVSQSPSNKVTEKGKDVELRCDPISGHTALYWYRQSLGQGLEFLIYFQGNSAPDKSGLPSDRFSAERTGGSVSTLTIQRTQQEDSAVYLCASSPPKDTQYFGPGTRLTVL.

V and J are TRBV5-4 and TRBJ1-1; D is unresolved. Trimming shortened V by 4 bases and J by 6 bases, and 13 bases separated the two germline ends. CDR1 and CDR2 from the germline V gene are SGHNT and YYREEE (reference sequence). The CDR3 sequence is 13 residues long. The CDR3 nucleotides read TGTGCCAGCAGCCCGCAGAGTAACCCTGAAGCTTTCTTT. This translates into CASSPQSNPEAFF.

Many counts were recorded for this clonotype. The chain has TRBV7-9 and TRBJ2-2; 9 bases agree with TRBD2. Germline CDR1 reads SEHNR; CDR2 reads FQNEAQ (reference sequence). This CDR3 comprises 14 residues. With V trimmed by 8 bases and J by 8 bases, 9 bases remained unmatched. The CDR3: CASGNSGSHGELFF. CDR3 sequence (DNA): TGTGCCAGCGGTAATAGCGGGAGCCATGGGGAGCTGTTTTTT.

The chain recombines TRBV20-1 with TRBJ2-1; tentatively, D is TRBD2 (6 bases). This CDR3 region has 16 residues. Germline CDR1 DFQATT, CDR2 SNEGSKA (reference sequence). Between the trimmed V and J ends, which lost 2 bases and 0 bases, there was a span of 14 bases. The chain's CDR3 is CSARIRDWSSYNEQFF. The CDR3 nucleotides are TGCAGTGCTAGAATTCGGGACTGGAGCTCCTACAATGAGCAGTTCTTC.

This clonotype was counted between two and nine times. DNA for the CDR3: TGTGCCATCAGCCCCGGTAGAGAAAAACTGTTTTTT. Translation: CAISPGREKLFF. The chain has TRBV10-3 and TRBJ1-4, with D hard to call. In germline, CDR1 is ENHRY, CDR2 SYGVKD. The CDR3 length is 12 residues. The germline V and J ends were trimmed by 6 bases and 8 bases, with 10 bases remaining between them.